The 16 T cell receptor beta chains presented below share a single source sample, sequenced in a study of blood T cell repertoires in COVID-19. Libraries were prepared by immunoSEQ multiplex PCR; TCRdb keeps only in-frame clonotypes and omits some of them. The table has about 90,000 clones, about 86% seen once; the top ten hold approximately 6.5%. The source material was peripheral blood. These TCRs come from a man aged 60 to 69 with acute or convalescent COVID-19.

This clone was counted a few times. Additional DNA sequences in this sample encode the identical CDR3. The chain uses TRBV27 and TRBJ2-7, with TRBD1 matching over 10 bases. V shed 2 bases and J 2 bases; nucleotides not matched to a gene: 3. The CDR3 contains 15 residues. The germline V gene encodes CDR1 MNHEY and CDR2 SMNVEV (reference sequence). The CDR3 sequence is CASSLLGQGTYEQYF. The CDR3 DNA follows: TGTGCCAGCAGTTTACTGGGACAGGGGACCTACGAGCAGTACTTC.

Only one count was recorded for this clone. V is TRBV4-1 and J is TRBJ1-2, with D unresolved. V lost 0 bases, J lost 8 bases, and 13 bases lay in between. This CDR3 is built from 14 residues. Germline CDR1 MGHRA, CDR2 YSYEKL. In DNA form, the CDR3 reads TGCGCCAGCAGCCAAGATCGCGCAGCGGGGGGCTACACCTTC. This encodes CASSQDRAAGGYTF.

This chain's CDR3 is CASSTDRGADQPQHF. In DNA, the CDR3 is TGTGCCAGCAGTACCGACAGGGGGGCGGATCAGCCCCAGCATTTT. The V gene is TRBV6-2 or TRBV6-3, the J gene TRBJ1-5; 9 bases match TRBD1. The CDR3 consists of 15 residues. With 5 bases clipped from V and 5 bases from J, the junction kept 7 bases outside the gene matches. Germline CDR1 and CDR2: MNHEY and SVGEGT.

This clone was picked up one time. The V and J genes are TRBV6-5 and TRBJ2-5, with 12 bases fitting TRBD2. The CDR3 extends over 16 amino acids. V was pared by 1 base and J by 1 base, with 1 base of the junction left unmatched. Germline V gene sequence: CDR1 MNHEY, CDR2 SVGAGI. In DNA, the CDR3 is TGTGCCAGCAGTTACTGGACTAGCGGGGCCCAAGAGACCCAGTACTTC. Encoded protein: CASSYWTSGAQETQYF.

CDR3 residues: CASSFSGGSDEKLFF. Here the CDR3 DNA reads TGCGCCAGCAGCTTCTCAGGGGGATCGGATGAAAAACTGTTTTTT. The chain carries TRBV5-1 and TRBJ1-4; 7 nucleotides match TRBD1. CDR1 is SGHRS, CDR2 YFSETQ, per germline. The V and J ends lost 2 bases and 6 bases, in that order; junction bases with no gene match: 7. The CDR3 is made up of 15 amino acids.

The chain links TRBV11-3 to TRBJ2-5; 8 bases agree with TRBD1. Germline lookup yields CDR1 SGHNT and CDR2 YENEEA. After removal of 4 bases from V and 3 bases from J, the junction contained 1 base not matched to a gene. This CDR3 has 13 amino acids. CDR3 region: CASSSTGEETQYF. CDR3 DNA sequence: TGTGCCAGCAGCTCGACAGGGGAAGAGACCCAGTACTTC. Full variable domain (remainder filled in from reference TRBV11-3 and TRBJ2-5): EAGVVQSPRYKIIEKKQPVAFWCNPISGHNTLYWYLQNLGQGPELLIRYENEEAVDDSQLPKDRFSAERLKGVDSTLKIQPAELGDSAVYLCASSSTGEETQYFGPGTRLLVL.

This sequence joins TRBV12-3 or TRBV12-4 and TRBJ2-1; no firm D call. The CDR3 loop spans 11 amino acids. Between the trimmed V and J ends, which lost 7 bases and 6 bases, there was a span of 7 bases. The CDR3 coding sequence is TGTGCCAGCACGTCGGGCAATGAGCAGTTCTTC. Amino acids: CASTSGNEQFF.

This clone is a singleton in its sample. V gene TRBV20-1 combines with J gene TRBJ1-5, with D hard to call. Trimming left V 3 bases short and J 3 bases short, with 15 bases between. CDR1 is DFQATT and CDR2 is SNEGSKA in the germline V gene (reference sequence). The CDR3 sequence is 15 residues long. The CDR3 DNA sequence: TGCAGTGCTAGTACGTCTGGGCAGGACAATCAGCCCCAGCATTTT. This sequence encodes CSASTSGQDNQPQHF.

The chain is built from TRBV12-5 and TRBJ2-1; tentatively, D is TRBD2 (5 bases). Germline V gene data show CDR1 as LGHNT and CDR2 as FRNRAP. This CDR3 has 16 amino acids. Trimming stripped 6 bases from V and 0 bases from J, with 15 bases between. In DNA, the CDR3 is TGTGCTAGTGGCCAGCTAGCTACAGACTCCTACAATGAGCAGTTCTTC. This gives the protein CASGQLATDSYNEQFF. Complete variable domain (other parts from reference TRBV12-5 and TRBJ2-1): DARVTQTPRHKVTEMGQEVTMRCQPILGHNTVFWYRQTMMQGLELLAYFRNRAPLDDSGMPKDRFSAEMPDATLATLKIQPSEPRDSAVYFCASGQLATDSYNEQFFGPGTRLTVL.

The CDR3 bases are TGTGCCAGCAGCTTAAGGACAGCATTGAACACTGAAGCTTTCTTT. Protein sequence: CASSLRTALNTEAFF. The V call is TRBV7-9, the J call TRBJ1-1, with D possibly being TRBD1 (6 bases). Germline assignment: CDR1 SEHNR and CDR2 FQNEAQ (reference sequence). V was cut by 2 bases and J by 0 bases, with 10 bases left in between. CDR3 length: 15 residues.

This clone came up once. The V call is TRBV11-2, the J call TRBJ1-2; 8 nucleotides line up with TRBD1. Per the germline V gene, CDR1 is SGHAT and CDR2 is FQNNGV. This CDR3 is 15 amino acids long. V was clipped by 4 bases and J by 4 bases; unmatched bases: 8. In nucleotides, the CDR3 is TGTGCCAGCAGCTCCGACAGGGGCCCGGTCTATGGCTACACCTTC. The encoded protein is CASSSDRGPVYGYTF. Variable domain in full (rest from reference TRBV11-2 and TRBJ1-2): EAGVAQSPRYKIIEKRQSVAFWCNPISGHATLYWYQQILGQGPKLLIQFQNNGVVDDSQLPKDRFSAERLKGVDSTLKIQPAKLEDSAVYLCASSSDRGPVYGYTFGSGTRLTVV.

This sequence joins TRBV11-2 and TRBJ1-2; 12 bases are shared with TRBD1. Trimming at V came to 4 bases and at J to 3 bases, leaving 9 bases not matched to a gene. This CDR3 spans 17 amino acids. The germline V gene has CDR1 SGHAT and CDR2 FQNNGV. For the CDR3, the DNA is TGTGCCAGCAGCTCCATCTCCGGGACAGGGGGCCACTATGGCTACACCTTC. Its protein product is CASSSISGTGGHYGYTF. Using reference TRBV11-2 and TRBJ1-2 for the parts outside the CDR3, the full variable domain is EAGVAQSPRYKIIEKRQSVAFWCNPISGHATLYWYQQILGQGPKLLIQFQNNGVVDDSQLPKDRFSAERLKGVDSTLKIQPAKLEDSAVYLCASSSISGTGGHYGYTFGSGTRLTVV.

This clone was seen more than once but under ten times. The genes are TRBV2 and TRBJ1-2; 9 bases fit TRBD1. V shed 1 base and J 4 bases; nucleotides not matched to a gene: 4. This CDR3 spans 15 amino acids. The V gene's germline CDR1 is SNHLY and CDR2 FYNNEI. Written as DNA, the CDR3 is TGTGCCAGCAGTGAAGACAGGGGGCTTATCTATGGCTACACCTTC. Translating it yields CASSEDRGLIYGYTF.

The gene calls are TRBV27 and TRBJ1-2; 8 bases fit TRBD1. This CDR3 spans 14 amino acids. The germline CDR1 and CDR2 sequences are MNHEY and SMNVEV (reference sequence). V lost 2 bases and J lost 3; bases outside the gene matches: 2. CDR3 DNA sequence: TGTGCCAGCAGTTTACGGGGACAGGACTATGGCTACACCTTC. Translation: CASSLRGQDYGYTF.

The V gene is TRBV5-1, the J gene TRBJ2-2; 8 nucleotides agree with TRBD1. There are 14 residues in the CDR3. Germline CDR1 SGHRS, CDR2 YFSETQ. V dropped 5 bases and J dropped 2; count of bases not matched to a gene: 2. CDR3: CASRGQGNTGELFF. In nucleotides, the CDR3 is TGCGCCAGCAGAGGACAGGGAAACACCGGGGAGCTGTTTTTT.

The rearrangement uses TRBV19 and TRBJ1-1; D call uncertain. V was clipped by 5 bases and J by 3 bases, with 10 bases between them. The germline CDR1 and CDR2 sequences are LNHDA and SQIVND (reference sequence). This CDR3 region has 13 residues. The CDR3 region is CASSSGMYTEAFF. In DNA, the CDR3 is TGTGCCAGTAGTTCGGGAATGTACACTGAAGCTTTCTTT.